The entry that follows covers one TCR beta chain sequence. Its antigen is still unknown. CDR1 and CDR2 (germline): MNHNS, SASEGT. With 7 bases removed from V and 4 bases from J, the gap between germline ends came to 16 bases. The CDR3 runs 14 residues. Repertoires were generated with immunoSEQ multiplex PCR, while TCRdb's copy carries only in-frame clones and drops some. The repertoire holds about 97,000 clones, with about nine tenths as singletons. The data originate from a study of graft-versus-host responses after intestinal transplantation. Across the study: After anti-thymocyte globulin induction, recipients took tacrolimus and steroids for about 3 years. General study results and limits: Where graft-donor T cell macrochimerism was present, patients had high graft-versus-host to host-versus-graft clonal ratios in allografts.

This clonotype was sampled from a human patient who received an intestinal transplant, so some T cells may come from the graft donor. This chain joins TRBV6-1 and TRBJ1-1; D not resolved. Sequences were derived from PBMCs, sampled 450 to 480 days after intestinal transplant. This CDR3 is CASTAPDWGTEAFF. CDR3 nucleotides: TGTGCCAGCACGGCGCCCGACTGGGGCACTGAAGCTTTCTTT.